The entry below gives a single TCR beta chain sequence along with its context. As yet, its antigen is unknown. The entry originates in a study of T cell responses to AZD1222 COVID-19 vaccine. Overall study context: Second doses were pooled across both intervals (about 4 or about 12 weeks). Study-wide points: Just a handful of AZD1222 recipients were seropositive at baseline. White British ancestry dominated among donors, who included more females, and clonal diversity was possibly underestimated.

The CDR3 consists of 11 residues. In germline, CDR1 is LGHDT, CDR2 YNNKEL (reference sequence). V lost 5 bases to trimming and J lost 7 bases, with 8 bases between them. Profiled with immunoSEQ multiplex PCR; TCRdb holds only in-frame clones, not every one. The table shows around 170,000 clones, with more than 75% occurring only once. The clonotype was recovered from an adult in good health. The specimen was peripheral blood, collected on day 0 of AZD1222 vaccination. The chain employs TRBV3-1 (or the pseudogene TRBV3-2) and TRBJ1-1, with D tentatively TRBD1 (5 bases). Here the CDR3 DNA reads TGTGCCAGCAGCTACAGGCGTGAAGCTTTCTTT. Its translation: CASSYRREAFF.